This T cell receptor (beta chain) was identified during a study of T cell responses to AZD1222 COVID-19 vaccine. Whole-study findings and limits: Increases in Spike-specific TCR breadth and depth were seen after two AZD1222 doses.

Germline assignment: CDR1 MDHEN and CDR2 SYDVKM. This CDR3 contains 12 residues. V lost 10 bases to trimming and J lost 5 bases, with 12 bases between them. With respect to this clone: The target antigen is unknown.

Assay: immunoSEQ multiplex PCR; the TCRdb copy retains only in-frame clones and omits some. The sample gives around 80,000 clones, more than 70% of which show up once; 8.7% is in the top ten. This chain links TRBV28 with TRBJ1-5; D gene ambiguous. The sequence derives from an adult in good health. Sequencing used peripheral blood, obtained on day 0 of AZD1222 vaccination. The chain's CDR3 is CATETADQPQHF. CDR3 bases: TGTGCCACCGAAACGGCGGATCAGCCCCAGCATTTT.